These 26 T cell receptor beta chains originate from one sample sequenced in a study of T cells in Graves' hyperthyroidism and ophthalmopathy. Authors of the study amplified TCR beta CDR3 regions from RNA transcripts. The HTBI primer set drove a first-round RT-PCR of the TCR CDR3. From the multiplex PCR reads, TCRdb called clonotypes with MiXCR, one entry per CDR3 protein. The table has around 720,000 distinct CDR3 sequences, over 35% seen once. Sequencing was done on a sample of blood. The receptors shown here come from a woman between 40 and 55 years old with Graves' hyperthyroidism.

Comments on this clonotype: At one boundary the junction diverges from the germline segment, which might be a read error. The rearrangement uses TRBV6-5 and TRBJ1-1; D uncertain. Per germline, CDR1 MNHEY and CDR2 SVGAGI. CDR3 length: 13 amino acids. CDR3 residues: CASSYKGGTEALF. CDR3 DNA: TGTGCCAGCAGTTACAAGGGAGGCACTGAAGCTCTCTTT.

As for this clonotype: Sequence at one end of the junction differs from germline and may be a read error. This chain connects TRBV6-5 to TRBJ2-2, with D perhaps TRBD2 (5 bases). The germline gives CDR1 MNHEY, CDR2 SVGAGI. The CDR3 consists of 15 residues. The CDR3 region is CAISYRRGHTGELFF. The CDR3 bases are TGTGCCATCAGTTACCGTAGAGGGCACACCGGGGAGCTGTTTTTT.

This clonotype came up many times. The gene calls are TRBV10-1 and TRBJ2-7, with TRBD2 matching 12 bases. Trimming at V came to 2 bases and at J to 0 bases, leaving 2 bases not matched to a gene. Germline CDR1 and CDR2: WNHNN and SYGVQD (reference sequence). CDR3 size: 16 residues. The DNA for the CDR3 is TGCGCCAGCAGTGAGCAGGGACTAGCGGGCTCCTACGAGCAGTACTTC. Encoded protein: CASSEQGLAGSYEQYF.

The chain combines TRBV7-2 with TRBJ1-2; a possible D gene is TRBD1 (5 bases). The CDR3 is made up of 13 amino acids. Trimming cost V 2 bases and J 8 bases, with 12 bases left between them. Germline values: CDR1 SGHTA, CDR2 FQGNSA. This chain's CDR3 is CASSLSAGRGYTF. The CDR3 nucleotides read TGTGCCAGCAGCTTAAGTGCAGGGAGGGGCTACACCTTC.

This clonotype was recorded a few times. The CDR3 nucleotides are TGTGCCAGCAGCCAAGATGGGACAGATGCAACTAATGAAAAACTGTTTTTT. Amino acids: CASSQDGTDATNEKLFF. The chain joins TRBV7-2 to TRBJ1-4; 7 nucleotides agree with TRBD1. The CDR3 is made up of 17 amino acids. From germline, CDR1 is SGHTA and CDR2 FQGNSA. V gave up 5 bases and J gave up 0 bases; unmatched junction bases: 9.

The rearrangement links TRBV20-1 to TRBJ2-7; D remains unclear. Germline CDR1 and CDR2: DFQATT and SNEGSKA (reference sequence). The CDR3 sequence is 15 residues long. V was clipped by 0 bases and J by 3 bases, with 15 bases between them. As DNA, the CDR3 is TGCAGTGCTAGAGATTCAACGACGGGCGTCTACGAGCAGTACTTC. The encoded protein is CSARDSTTGVYEQYF.

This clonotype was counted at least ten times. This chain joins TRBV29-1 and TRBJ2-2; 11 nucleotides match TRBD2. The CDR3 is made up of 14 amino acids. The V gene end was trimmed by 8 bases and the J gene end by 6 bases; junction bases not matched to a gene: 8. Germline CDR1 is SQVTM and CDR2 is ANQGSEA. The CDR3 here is CSSVAGGRAGELFF. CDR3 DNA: TGCAGCTCCGTAGCGGGGGGGCGTGCCGGGGAGCTGTTTTTT.

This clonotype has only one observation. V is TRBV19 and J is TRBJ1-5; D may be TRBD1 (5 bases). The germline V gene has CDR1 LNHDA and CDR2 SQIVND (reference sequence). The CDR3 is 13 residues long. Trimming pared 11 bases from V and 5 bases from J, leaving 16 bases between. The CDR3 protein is CAWSGTLDQPQHF. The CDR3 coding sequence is TGTGCCTGGAGTGGGACTTTGGATCAGCCCCAGCATTTT.

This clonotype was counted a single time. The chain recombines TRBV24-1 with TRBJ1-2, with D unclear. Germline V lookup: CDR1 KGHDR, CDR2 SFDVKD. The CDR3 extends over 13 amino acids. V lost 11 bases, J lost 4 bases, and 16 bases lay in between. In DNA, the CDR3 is TGTGCCAGCACTCTGGACGGAATCTATGGCTACACCTTC. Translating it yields CASTLDGIYGYTF.

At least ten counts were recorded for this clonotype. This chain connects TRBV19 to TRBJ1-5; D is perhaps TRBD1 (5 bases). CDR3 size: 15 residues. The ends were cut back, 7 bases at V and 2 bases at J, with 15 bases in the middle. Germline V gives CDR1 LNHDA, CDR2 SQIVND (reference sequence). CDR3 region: CASTGAGGGNQPQHF. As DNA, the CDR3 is TGTGCCAGTACCGGAGCGGGAGGGGGCAATCAGCCCCAGCATTTT.

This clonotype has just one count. The CDR3 coding sequence is TGTGCCAGCAGTGTCGACAGACCCAATGAGCAGTTCTTC. It is translated as CASSVDRPNEQFF. The gene calls are TRBV7-3 and TRBJ2-7, with D perhaps matching TRBD1 (5 bases). The DNA matches TRBJ2-1 better at its end, which makes the J call doubtful. Germline loops: CDR1 SGHTA, CDR2 FQGTGA. The CDR3 covers 13 residues.

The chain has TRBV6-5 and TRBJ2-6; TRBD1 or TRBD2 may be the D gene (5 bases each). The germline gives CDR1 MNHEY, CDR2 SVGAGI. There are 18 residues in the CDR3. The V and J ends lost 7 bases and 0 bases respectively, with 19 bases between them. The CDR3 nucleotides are TGTGCCAGCATCTTTCCGCCGGGACCGAACTCTGGGGCCAACGTCCTGACTTTC. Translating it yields CASIFPPGPNSGANVLTF.

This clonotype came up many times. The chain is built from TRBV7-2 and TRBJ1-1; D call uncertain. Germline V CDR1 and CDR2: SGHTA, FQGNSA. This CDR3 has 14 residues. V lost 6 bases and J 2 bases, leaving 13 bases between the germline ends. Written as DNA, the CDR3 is TGTGCCAGCAGTCGGGCGGGCCTAAACACTGAAGCTTTCTTT. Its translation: CASSRAGLNTEAFF. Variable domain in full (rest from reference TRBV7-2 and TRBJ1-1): GAGVSQSPSNKVTEKGKDVELRCDPISGHTALYWYRQSLGQGLEFLIYFQGNSAPDKSGLPSDRFSAERTGGSVSTLTIQRTQQEDSAVYLCASSRAGLNTEAFFGQGTRLTVV.

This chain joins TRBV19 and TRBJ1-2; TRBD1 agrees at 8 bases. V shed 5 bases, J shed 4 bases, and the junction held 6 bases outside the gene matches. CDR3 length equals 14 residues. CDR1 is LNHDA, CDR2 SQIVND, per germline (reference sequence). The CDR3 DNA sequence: TGTGCCAGTAGTGGACAGGGAATGGCCTATGGCTACACCTTC. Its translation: CASSGQGMAYGYTF. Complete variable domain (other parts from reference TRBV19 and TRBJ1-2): DGGITQSPKYLFRKEGQNVTLSCEQNLNHDAMYWYRQDPGQGLRLIYYSQIVNDFQKGDIAEGYSVSREKKESFPLTVTSAQKNPTAFYLCASSGQGMAYGYTFGSGTRLTVV.

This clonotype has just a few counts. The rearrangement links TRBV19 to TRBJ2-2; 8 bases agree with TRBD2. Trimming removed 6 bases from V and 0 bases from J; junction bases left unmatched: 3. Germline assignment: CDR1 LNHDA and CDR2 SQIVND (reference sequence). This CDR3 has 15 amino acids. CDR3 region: CASSRLAPNTGELFF. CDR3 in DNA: TGTGCCAGTAGCAGACTAGCGCCGAACACCGGGGAGCTGTTTTTT.

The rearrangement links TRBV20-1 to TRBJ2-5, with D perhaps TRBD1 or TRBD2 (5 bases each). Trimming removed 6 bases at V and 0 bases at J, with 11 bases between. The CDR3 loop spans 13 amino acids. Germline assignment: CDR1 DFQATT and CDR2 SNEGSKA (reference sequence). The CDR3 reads CSAPWGHQETQYF. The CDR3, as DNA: TGCAGTGCCCCCTGGGGACACCAAGAGACCCAGTACTTC.

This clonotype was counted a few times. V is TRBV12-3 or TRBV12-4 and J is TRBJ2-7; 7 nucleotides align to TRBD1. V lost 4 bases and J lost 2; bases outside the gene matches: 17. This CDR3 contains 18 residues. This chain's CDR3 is CASSSTIDRDSGAYEQYF. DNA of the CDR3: TGTGCCAGCAGTTCGACGATAGACAGGGACAGTGGTGCCTACGAGCAGTACTTC.

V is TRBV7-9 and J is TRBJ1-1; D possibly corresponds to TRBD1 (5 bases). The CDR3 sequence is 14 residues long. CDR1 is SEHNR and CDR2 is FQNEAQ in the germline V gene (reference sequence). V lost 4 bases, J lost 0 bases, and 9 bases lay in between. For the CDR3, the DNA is TGTGCCAGCAGCTATAGACAGCTGAACACTGAAGCTTTCTTT. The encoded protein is CASSYRQLNTEAFF.

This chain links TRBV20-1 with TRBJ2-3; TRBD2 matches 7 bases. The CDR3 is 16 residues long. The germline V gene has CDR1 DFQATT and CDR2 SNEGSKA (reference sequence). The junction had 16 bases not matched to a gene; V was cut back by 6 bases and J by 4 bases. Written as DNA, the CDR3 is TGCAGTGCCCCCCTCTGGTTGCGGGAGATGGCAGATACGCAGTATTTT. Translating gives CSAPLWLREMADTQYF.

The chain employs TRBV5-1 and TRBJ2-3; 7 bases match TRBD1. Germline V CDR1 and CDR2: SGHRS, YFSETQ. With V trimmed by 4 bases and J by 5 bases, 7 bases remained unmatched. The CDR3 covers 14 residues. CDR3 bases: TGCGCCAGCAGCGGAGACAGGGCGGTAGATACGCAGTATTTT. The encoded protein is CASSGDRAVDTQYF.

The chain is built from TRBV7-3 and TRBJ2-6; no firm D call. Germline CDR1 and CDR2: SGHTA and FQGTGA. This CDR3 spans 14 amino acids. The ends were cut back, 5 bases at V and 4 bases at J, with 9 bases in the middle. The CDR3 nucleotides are TGTGCCAGCAGCACTAACGGGGGGGCCAACGTCCTGACTTTC. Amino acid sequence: CASSTNGGANVLTF.

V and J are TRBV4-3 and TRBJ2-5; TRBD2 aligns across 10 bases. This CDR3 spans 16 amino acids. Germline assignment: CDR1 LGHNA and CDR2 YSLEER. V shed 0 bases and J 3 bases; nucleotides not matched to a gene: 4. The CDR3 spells CASSQDALAGKETQYF. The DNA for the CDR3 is TGCGCCAGCAGCCAAGATGCACTAGCGGGGAAAGAGACCCAGTACTTC.

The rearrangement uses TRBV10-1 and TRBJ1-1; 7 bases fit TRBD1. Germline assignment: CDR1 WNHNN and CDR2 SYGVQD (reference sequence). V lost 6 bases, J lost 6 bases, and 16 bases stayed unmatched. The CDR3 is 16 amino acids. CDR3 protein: CASSADRVGVRAEAFF. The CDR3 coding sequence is TGCGCCAGCAGCGCAGACAGGGTTGGAGTGCGCGCTGAAGCTTTCTTT.

CDR3: CASSPTSGADQPQHF. CDR3 DNA sequence: TGTGCCAGCAGTCCTACCTCAGGAGCTGATCAGCCCCAGCATTTT. The V and J genes are TRBV12-3 or TRBV12-4 and TRBJ1-5, with no clear D. CDR3 length equals 15 residues. The V gene lost 5 bases and the J gene lost 5 bases, with 16 bases spanning the gap.

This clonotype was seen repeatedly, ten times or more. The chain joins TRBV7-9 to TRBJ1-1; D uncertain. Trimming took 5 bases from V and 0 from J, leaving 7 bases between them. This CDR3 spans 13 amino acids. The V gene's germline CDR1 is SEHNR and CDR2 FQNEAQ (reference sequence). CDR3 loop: CASSPYMNTEAFF. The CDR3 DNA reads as TGTGCCAGCAGCCCCTATATGAACACTGAAGCTTTCTTT. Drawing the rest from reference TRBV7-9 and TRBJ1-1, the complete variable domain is DTGVSQNPRHKITKRGQNVTFRCDPISEHNRLYWYRQTLGQGPEFLTYFQNEAQLEKSRLLSDRFSAERPKGSFSTLEIQRTEQGDSAMYLCASSPYMNTEAFFGQGTRLTVV.

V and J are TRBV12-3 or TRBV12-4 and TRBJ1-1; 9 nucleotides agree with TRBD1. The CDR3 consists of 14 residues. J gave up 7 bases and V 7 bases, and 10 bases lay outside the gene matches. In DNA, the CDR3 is TGTGCCAGCACCCTAGCGGGACAGGGCAGTGAAGCTTTCTTT. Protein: CASTLAGQGSEAFF.